The source of this T cell receptor (beta chain) is a study of blood T cells in healthy people across ages. This clonotype was seen ten or more times. The length of the CDR3 is 13 residues. V was shortened by 9 bases and J by 8 bases, with 17 bases between the two germline ends. CDR1 and CDR2 (germline): ENHRY, SYGVKD. The authors ran a second PCR of about 7 to 11 cycles using a sample-barcoded 5' primer and a J-beta primer mix. TCRdb independently ran MiXCR on the 5' RACE reads; one entry per CDR3 protein. The sample contains a few hundred thousand distinct CDR3 sequences, approximately 30% of which appear only once.

This chain joins TRBV10-3 and TRBJ2-4; D is perhaps TRBD2 (6 bases). Material: blood. This clonotype originated in a woman aged 70 to 79 in good health. The chain's CDR3 is CAITRRGGDIQYF. The CDR3 DNA reads TGTGCCATTACGAGGAGGGGTGGGGACATTCAGTACTTC.